This T cell receptor beta chain was identified during a study of regulatory T cells in long-lasting Graves disease (dated by TCRdb to the early 2020s). As for the study more broadly: Persistent Graves' disease was defined as antithyroid drug treatment for over 5 years with persistently positive TSH receptor autoantibodies. The study was conducted in China and was registered as a clinical trial. Patients with persistent Graves' disease were compared with patients with newly diagnosed Graves' disease using TCR sequencing and RNA sequencing of peripheral blood. A total of some 33 samples were covered by TCR sequencing, comprising roughly 13 persistent and 20 newly diagnosed Graves' disease patients. Persistent Graves' disease patients in the clinical cohort had taken antithyroid drugs for roughly 10 years on average.

The investigation overall reported the following: Lower TCR Shannon entropy and fewer highly expanded clones were observed in persistent Graves' disease patients than in newly diagnosed patients, which suggested clonal expansion. A larger number of public clonotypes was shared among persistent patients (over 2,500) than among newly diagnosed patients (roughly 970). Sequencing and analysis were limited to the TCR beta chain. The authors acknowledged the small sample size as a limitation that may reduce accuracy. TRBV28, TRBJ1-2 and TRBJ2-5 were preferentially used in persistent disease, while TRBV20-1 and TRBJ2-1 were favored in newly diagnosed disease. The study examined only peripheral blood because the primary lesion, thyroid tissue, could not be accessed.

Ten or more counts support this clonotype. Its antigen specificity is not known. It has no much larger one-base neighbor in the sample; base qualities were not kept. Per the publication, the time point label means: persistent/refractory GD, antithyroid drugs over 5 years with positive TRAb. For both TCR sequencing and RNA sequencing, RNA was extracted from PBMCs using TRIzol. The diagnosis of Graves' disease was made according to American Thyroid Association guidelines. Recruitment of patients was carried out at an endocrinology department in Xi'an, China. From each patient, around 9.3 milliliters of peripheral blood was collected into an EDTA anticoagulant tube. Ficoll Paque Plus density gradient separation was used to isolate PBMCs, and no further T cell sorting was performed. An Agilent 2100 Bioanalyzer and agarose gel were used to check RNA quality, while a NanoDrop 2000 measured RNA concentration.

The junction shows trimming of 7 bases on V and 1 base on J, plus 19 bases between the germline ends. The CDR3 runs 16 amino acids, cysteine and phenylalanine included. Just the 48-base CDR3 DNA is kept, in frame starting at base 1. The germline V gene specifies MDHEN as CDR1 and SYDVKM as CDR2. The library was made by multiplex PCR. The instrument was an Illumina HiSeq 4000. CDR3 regions were amplified by Arm-PCR with iRepertoire HTBI primers to construct TCR beta libraries. Before sequencing, the PCR products went through gel purification. In the original analysis: Gene usage analysis of CDR3 amino acid clonotypes relied on the 60 or so TRBV and 15 or so TRBJ segments identified across samples. Filtered high-quality paired reads were merged into contigs using COPE and FqMerger. Contigs were aligned with BLAST to IMGT TRBV, TRBD and TRBJ reference genes, and CDR3 was defined per IMGT. Any clonotype with a frequency above 0.1% was classified as a highly expanded clone. Shannon entropy was used to measure repertoire diversity, and the Gini coefficient was used to measure V-J evenness. A clonotype found in more than one individual was treated as public. The public reads were run again by TCRdb, first through fastp at Q25 and then through MiXCR, and only productive beta chains were kept. Rows are unified per CDR3 protein, each entry keeping the most common DNA and genes. Clone size and V and J calls follow TCRdb, not the original study. Across this sample there are 250,000 to 300,000 distinct CDR3 sequences, with around 21% seen only once. In total, the top ten clones hold about 56% of the sample.

Recombination joined TRBV28 with TRBJ1-1; the D gene identity is not certain. The TCR originated in a female donor with Graves disease. The specimen comprised peripheral blood mononuclear cells (PBMCs), sampled when the disease was refractory, from a patient treated with antithyroid drugs. The CDR3 has the sequence CASNGPVGLSNTEAFF. The DNA reads as follows: TGTGCCAGCAACGGACCCGTCGGGTTATCGAACACTGAAGCTTTCTTT.